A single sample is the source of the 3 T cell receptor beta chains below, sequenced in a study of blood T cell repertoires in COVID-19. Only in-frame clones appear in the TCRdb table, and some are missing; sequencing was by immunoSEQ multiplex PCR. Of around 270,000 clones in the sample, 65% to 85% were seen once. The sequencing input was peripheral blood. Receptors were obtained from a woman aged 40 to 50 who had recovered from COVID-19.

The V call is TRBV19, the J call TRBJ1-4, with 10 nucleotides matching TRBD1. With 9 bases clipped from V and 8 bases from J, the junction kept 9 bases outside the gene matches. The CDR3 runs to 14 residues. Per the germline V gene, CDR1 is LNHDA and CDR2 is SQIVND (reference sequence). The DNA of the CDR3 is TGTGCCAGCGGACAGGGGGGAAGGATGGAAAAACTGTTTTTT. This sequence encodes CASGQGGRMEKLFF.

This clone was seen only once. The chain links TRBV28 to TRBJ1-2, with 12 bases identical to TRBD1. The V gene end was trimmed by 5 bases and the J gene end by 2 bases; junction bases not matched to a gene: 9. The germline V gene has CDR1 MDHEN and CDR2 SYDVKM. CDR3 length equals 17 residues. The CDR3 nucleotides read TGTGCCAGCAGTAAACCGGGACAGGGGGCTTCCAACTATGGCTACACCTTC. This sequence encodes CASSKPGQGASNYGYTF.

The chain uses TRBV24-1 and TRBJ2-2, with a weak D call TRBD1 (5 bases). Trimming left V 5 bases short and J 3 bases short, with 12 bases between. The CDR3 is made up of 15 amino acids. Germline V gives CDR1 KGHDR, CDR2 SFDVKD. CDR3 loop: CATSGKQGHTGELFF. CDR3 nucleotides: TGTGCCACCAGTGGAAAGCAGGGTCACACCGGGGAGCTGTTTTTT.